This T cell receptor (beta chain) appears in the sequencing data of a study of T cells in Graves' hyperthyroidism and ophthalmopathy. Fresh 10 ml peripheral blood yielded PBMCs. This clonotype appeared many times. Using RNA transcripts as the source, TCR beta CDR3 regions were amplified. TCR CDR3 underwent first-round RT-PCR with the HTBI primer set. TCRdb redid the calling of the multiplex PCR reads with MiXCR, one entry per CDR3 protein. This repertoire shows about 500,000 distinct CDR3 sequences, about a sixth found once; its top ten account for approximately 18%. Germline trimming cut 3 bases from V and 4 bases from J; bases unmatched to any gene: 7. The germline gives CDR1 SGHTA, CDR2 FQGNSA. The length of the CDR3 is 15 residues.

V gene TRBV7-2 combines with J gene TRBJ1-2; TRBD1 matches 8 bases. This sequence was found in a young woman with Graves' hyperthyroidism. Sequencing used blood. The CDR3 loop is CASSFRDRFTYGYTF. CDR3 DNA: TGTGCCAGCAGCTTCCGGGACAGGTTTACCTATGGCTACACCTTC.